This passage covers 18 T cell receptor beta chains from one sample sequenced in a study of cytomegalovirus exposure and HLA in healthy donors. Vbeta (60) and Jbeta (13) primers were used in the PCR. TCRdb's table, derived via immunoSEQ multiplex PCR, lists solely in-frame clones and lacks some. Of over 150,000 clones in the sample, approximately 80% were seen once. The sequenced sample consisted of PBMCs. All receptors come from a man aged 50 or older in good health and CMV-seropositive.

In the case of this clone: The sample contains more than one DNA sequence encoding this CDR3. CDR3 sequence reads: CASSVRSNNEQFF. The CDR3 DNA reads TGTGCCAGCAGTGTTCGAAGCAACAATGAGCAGTTCTTC. The rearrangement joins TRBV25-1 to TRBJ2-1; D is ambiguous. The CDR3 has 13 amino acids. CDR1 and CDR2 from the germline V gene are MGHDK and SYGVNS. V lost 4 bases and J lost 5, with 9 bases in between.

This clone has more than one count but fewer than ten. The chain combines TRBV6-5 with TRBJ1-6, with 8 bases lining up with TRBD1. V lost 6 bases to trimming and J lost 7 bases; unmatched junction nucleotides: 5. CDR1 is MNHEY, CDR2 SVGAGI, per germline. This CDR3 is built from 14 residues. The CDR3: CASRKDRANSPLHF. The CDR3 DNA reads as TGTGCCAGCAGAAAGGACAGGGCGAATTCACCCCTCCACTTT.

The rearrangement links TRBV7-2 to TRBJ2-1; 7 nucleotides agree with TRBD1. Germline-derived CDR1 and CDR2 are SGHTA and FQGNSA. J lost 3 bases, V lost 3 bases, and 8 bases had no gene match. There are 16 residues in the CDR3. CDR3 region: CASSFARDRHYNEQFF. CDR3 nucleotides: TGTGCCAGCAGCTTTGCACGGGACAGACACTACAATGAGCAGTTCTTC.

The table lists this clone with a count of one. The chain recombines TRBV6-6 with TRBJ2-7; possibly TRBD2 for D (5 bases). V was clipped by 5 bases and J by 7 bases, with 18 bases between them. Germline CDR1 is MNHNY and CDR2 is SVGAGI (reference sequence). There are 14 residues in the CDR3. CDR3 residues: CASSETYGSGEQYF. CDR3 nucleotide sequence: TGTGCCAGCAGTGAGACTTATGGGTCGGGGGAGCAGTACTTC.

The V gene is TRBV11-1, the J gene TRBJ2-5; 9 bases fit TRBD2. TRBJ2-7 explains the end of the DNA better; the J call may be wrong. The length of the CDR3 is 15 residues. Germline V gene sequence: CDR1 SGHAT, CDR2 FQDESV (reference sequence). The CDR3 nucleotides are TGTGCCAGCAGCCCAGGGGCGGGAGGGGCCTACGAGCAGTACTTC. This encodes CASSPGAGGAYEQYF.

The CDR3 region is CASSPGERSYEQYF. CDR3 bases: TGTGCCAGCAGCCCGGGGGAGAGATCCTACGAGCAGTACTTC. The chain recombines TRBV5-6 with TRBJ2-7; perhaps TRBD2 as D (6 bases). The V gene lost 4 bases and the J gene lost 1 base, with 12 bases spanning the gap. The CDR3 is 14 amino acids. CDR1 and CDR2 from the germline V gene are SGHDT and YYEEEE.

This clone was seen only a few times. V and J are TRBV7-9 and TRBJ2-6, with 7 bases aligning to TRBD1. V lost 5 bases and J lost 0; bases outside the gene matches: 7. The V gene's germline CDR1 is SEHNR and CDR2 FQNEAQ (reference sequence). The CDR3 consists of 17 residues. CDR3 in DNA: TGTGCCAGCAGCCCATACAGGGGTCTCTCTGGGGCCAACGTCCTGACTTTC. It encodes CASSPYRGLSGANVLTF.

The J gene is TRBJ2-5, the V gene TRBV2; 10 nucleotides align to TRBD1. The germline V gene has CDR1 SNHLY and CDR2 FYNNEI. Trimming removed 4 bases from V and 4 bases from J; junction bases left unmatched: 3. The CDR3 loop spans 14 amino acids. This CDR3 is CASSAGQGIETQYF. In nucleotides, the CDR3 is TGTGCCAGCAGTGCGGGACAGGGGATAGAGACCCAGTACTTC.

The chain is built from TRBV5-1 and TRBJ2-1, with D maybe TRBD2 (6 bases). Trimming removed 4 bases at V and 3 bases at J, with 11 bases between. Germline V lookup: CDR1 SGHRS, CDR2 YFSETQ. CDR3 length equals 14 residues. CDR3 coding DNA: TGCGCCAGCAGCGAGTCCGGGGGCTACAATGAGCAGTTCTTC. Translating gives CASSESGGYNEQFF. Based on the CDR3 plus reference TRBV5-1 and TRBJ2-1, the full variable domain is KAGVTQTPRYLIKTRGQQVTLSCSPISGHRSVSWYQQTPGQGLQFLFEYFSETQRNKGNFPGRFSGRQFSNSRSEMNVSTLELGDSALYLCASSESGGYNEQFFGPGTRLTVL.

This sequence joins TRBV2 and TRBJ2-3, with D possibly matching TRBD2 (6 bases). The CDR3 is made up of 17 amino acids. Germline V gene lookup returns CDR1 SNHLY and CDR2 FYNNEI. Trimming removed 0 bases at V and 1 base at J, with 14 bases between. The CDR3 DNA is TGTGCCAGCAGTGAAGCTGTGGCGGGAACAGGCACAGATACGCAGTATTTT. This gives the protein CASSEAVAGTGTDTQYF. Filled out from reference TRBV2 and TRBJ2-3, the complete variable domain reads EPEVTQTPSHQVTQMGQEVILRCVPISNHLYFYWYRQILGQKVEFLVSFYNNEISEKSEIFDDQFSVERPDGSNFTLKIRSTKLEDSAMYFCASSEAVAGTGTDTQYFGPGTRLTVL.

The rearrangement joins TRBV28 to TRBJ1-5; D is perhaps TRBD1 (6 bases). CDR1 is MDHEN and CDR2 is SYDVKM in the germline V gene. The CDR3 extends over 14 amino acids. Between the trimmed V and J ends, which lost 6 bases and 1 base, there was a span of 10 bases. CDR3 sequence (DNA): TGTGCCAGCAGACCAAGGGGGAGCAATCAGCCCCAGCATTTT. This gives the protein CASRPRGSNQPQHF.

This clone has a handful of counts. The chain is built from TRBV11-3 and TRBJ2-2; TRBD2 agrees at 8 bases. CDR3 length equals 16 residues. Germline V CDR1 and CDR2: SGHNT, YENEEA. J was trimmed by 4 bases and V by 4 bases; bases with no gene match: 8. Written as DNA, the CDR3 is TGTGCCAGCAGCTCCTACGGGGGGGGCGGCACCGGGGAGCTGTTTTTT. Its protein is CASSSYGGGGTGELFF.

The CDR3 DNA reads as TGTGCCAGTAGTATAGGTCAGAGCACAGATACGCAGTATTTT. This gives the protein CASSIGQSTDTQYF. The chain is built from TRBV19 and TRBJ2-3; no clear D gene. The germline V gene encodes CDR1 LNHDA and CDR2 SQIVND (reference sequence). The CDR3 totals 14 residues. With 1 base removed from V and 0 bases from J, the gap between germline ends came to 5 bases.

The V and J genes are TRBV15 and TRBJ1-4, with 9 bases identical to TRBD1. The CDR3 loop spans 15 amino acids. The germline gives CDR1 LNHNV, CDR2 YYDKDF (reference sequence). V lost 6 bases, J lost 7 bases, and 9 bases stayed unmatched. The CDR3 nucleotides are TGTGCCACCAGTTCTAACAGGGGGCCCGGTGAAAAACTGTTTTTT. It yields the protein CATSSNRGPGEKLFF.

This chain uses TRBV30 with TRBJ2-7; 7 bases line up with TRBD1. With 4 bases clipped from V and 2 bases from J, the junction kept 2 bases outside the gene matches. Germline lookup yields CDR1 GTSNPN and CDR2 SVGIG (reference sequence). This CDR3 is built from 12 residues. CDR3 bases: TGTGCCTGGACAGGGGGAGCCTACGAGCAGTACTTC. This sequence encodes CAWTGGAYEQYF.

The CDR3 reads CASSLRVFTLSNQPQHF. The DNA of the CDR3 is TGCGCCAGCAGCCTTCGGGTCTTTACCCTAAGCAATCAGCCCCAGCATTTT. The rearrangement links TRBV4-1 to TRBJ1-5, with unresolved D. The CDR3 sequence is 17 residues long. V lost 4 bases and J lost 1, with 17 bases in between. Germline V gene lookup returns CDR1 MGHRA and CDR2 YSYEKL.

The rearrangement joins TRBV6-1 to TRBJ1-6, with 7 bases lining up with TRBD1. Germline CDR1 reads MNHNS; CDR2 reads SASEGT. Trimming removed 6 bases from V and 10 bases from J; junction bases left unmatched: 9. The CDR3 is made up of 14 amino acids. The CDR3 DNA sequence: TGTGCCAGCAGATGGGACAGTCCTTACTCACCCCTCCACTTT. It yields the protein CASRWDSPYSPLHF.

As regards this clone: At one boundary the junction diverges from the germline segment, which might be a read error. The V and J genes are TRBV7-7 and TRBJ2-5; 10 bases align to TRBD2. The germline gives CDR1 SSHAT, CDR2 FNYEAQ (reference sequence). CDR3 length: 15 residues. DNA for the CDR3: TGTGCTAGCAGCCTCAGCGGGAGGGCCGGTGAGACCCAGTACTTC. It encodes CASSLSGRAGETQYF.